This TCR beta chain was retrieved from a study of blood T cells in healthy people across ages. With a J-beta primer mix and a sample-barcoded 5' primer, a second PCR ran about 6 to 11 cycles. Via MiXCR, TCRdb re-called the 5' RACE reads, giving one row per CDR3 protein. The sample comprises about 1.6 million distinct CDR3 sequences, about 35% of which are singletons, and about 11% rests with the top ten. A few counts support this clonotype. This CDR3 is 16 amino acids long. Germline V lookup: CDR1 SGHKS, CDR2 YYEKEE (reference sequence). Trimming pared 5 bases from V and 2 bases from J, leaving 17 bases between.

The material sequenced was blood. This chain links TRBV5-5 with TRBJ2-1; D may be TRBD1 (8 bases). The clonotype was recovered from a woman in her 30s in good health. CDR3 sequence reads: CASSRSQGGAYNEQFF. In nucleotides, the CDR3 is TGTGCCAGCAGTCGTTCACAGGGGGGGGCCTACAATGAGCAGTTCTTC.